Listed here is a single TCR beta chain. As yet, its antigen is unknown. The sample originates from a study of T cell repertoires in cytomegalovirus infection. TCRdb passed the reads through MiXCR, listing each CDR3 protein once. The profile shows 100,000 to 150,000 distinct CDR3 sequences, 32% of them singletons. Trimming removed 0 bases at V and 11 bases at J, with 8 bases between. This CDR3 spans 11 amino acids. Germline V gene lookup returns CDR1 SQVTM and CDR2 ANQGSEA. The material was CD8+ T cells from cultured PBMCs, obtained from culture after CMV antigen stimulation. The gene calls are TRBV29-1 and TRBJ1-5, with D possibly matching TRBD1 (6 bases). This sequence originates from a human donor in good health (CMV status not recorded). Some clones in this sample may be carry-over from other donors' samples. The CDR3 reads CSVEDKGAQHF. DNA for the CDR3: TGCAGCGTTGAAGATAAGGGGGCCCAGCATTTT.